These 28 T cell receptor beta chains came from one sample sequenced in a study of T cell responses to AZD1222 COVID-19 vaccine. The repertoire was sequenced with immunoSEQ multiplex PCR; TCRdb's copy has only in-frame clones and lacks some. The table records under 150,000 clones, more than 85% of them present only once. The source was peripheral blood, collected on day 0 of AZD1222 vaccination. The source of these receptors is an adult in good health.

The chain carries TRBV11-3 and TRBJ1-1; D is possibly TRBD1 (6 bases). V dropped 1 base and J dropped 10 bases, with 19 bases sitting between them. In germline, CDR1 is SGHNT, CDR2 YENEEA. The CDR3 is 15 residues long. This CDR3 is CASSLGYGQPPLAFF. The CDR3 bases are TGTGCCAGCAGCTTAGGATATGGACAGCCGCCTTTAGCTTTCTTT.

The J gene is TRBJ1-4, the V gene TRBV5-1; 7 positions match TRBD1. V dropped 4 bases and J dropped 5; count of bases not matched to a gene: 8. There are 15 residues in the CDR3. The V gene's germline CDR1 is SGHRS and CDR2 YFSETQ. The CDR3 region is CASSPGDSRNEKLFF. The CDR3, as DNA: TGCGCCAGCAGCCCCGGGGACAGCAGAAATGAAAAACTGTTTTTT.

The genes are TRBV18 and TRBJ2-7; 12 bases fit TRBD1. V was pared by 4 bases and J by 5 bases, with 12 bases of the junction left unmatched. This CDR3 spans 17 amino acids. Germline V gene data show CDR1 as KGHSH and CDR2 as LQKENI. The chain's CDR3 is CASSLVPAGTGGDEQYF. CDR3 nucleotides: TGTGCCAGCTCACTCGTCCCAGCCGGGACAGGGGGCGACGAGCAGTACTTC. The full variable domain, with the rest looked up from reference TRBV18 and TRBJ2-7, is NAGVMQNPRHLVRRRGQEARLRCSPMKGHSHVYWYRQLPEEGLKFMVYLQKENIIDESGMPKERFSAEFPKEGPSILRIQQVVRGDSAAYFCASSLVPAGTGGDEQYFGPGTRLTVT.

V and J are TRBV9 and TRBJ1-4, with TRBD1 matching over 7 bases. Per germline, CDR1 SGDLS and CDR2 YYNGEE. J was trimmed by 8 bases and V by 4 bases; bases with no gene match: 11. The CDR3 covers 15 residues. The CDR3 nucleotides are TGTGCCAGCAGCCCCCGGGACAGCCTCATCGAAAAACTGTTTTTT. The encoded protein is CASSPRDSLIEKLFF.

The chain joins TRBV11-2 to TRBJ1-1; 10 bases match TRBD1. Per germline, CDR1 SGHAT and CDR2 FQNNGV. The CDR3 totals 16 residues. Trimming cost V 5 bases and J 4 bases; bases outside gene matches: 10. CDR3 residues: CASSPRTGGGGTEAFF. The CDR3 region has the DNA TGTGCCAGCAGCCCTCGGACAGGGGGAGGCGGCACTGAAGCTTTCTTT.

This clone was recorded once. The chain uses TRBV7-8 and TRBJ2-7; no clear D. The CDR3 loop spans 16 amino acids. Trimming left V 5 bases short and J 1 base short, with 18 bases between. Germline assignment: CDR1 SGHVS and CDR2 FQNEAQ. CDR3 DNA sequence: TGTGCCAGCAGCCGAAGTGGGGTCGGGTTATCCTACGAGCAGTACTTC. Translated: CASSRSGVGLSYEQYF. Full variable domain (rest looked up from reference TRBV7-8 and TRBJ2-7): GAGVSQSPRYKVAKRGQDVALRCDPISGHVSLFWYQQALGQGPEFLTYFQNEAQLDKSGLPSDRFFAERPEGSVSTLKIQRTQQEDSAVYLCASSRSGVGLSYEQYFGPGTRLTVT.

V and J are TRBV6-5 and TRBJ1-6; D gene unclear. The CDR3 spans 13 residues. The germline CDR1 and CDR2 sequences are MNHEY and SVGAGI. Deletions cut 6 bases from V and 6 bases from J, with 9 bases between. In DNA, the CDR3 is TGTGCCAGCAGGGATAACCTTAATTCACCCCTCCACTTT. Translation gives CASRDNLNSPLHF.

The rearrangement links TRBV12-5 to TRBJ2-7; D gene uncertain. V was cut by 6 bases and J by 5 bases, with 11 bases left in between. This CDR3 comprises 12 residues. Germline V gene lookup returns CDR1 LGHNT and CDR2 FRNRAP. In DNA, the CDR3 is TGTGCTAGTGGCCTGATGACGGACGAGCAGTACTTC. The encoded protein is CASGLMTDEQYF.

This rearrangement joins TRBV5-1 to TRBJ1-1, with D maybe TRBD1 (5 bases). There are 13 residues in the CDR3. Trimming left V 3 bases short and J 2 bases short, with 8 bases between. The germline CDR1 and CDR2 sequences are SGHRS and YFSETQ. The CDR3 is CASSSGQNTEAFF. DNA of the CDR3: TGCGCCAGCAGCTCTGGACAAAACACTGAAGCTTTCTTT.

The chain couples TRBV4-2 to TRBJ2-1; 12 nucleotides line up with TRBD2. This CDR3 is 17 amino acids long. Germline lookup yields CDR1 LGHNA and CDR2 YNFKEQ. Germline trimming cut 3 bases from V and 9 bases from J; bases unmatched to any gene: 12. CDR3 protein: CASSQARLAGVDGEQFF. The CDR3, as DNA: TGTGCCAGCAGCCAGGCCAGACTAGCGGGAGTAGACGGTGAGCAGTTCTTC.

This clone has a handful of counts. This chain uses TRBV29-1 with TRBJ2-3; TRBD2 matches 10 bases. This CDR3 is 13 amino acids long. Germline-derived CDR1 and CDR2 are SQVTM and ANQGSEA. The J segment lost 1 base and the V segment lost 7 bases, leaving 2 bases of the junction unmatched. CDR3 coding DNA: TGCAGCGGGGGGACTAGCGGCACAGATACGCAGTATTTT. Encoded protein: CSGGTSGTDTQYF.

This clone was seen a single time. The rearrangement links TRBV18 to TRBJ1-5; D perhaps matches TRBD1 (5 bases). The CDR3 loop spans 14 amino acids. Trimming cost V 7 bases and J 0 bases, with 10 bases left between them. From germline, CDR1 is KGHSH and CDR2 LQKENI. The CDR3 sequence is CASWRDDSNQPQHF. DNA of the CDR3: TGTGCCAGCTGGCGGGACGATAGCAATCAGCCCCAGCATTTT. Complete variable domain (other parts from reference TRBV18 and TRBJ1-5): NAGVMQNPRHLVRRRGQEARLRCSPMKGHSHVYWYRQLPEEGLKFMVYLQKENIIDESGMPKERFSAEFPKEGPSILRIQQVVRGDSAAYFCASWRDDSNQPQHFGDGTRLSIL.

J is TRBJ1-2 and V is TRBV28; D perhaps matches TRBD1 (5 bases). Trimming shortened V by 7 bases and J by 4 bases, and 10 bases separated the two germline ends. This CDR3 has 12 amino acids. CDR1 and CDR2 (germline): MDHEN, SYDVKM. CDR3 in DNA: TGTGCCAGCATCGGGGACCCCTATGGCTACACCTTC. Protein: CASIGDPYGYTF.

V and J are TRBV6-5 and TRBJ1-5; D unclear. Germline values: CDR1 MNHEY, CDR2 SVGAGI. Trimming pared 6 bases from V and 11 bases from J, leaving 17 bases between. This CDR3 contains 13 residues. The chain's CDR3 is CASSRSNPASQHF. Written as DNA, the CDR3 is TGTGCCAGCAGCCGCAGTAACCCCGCGTCCCAGCATTTT.

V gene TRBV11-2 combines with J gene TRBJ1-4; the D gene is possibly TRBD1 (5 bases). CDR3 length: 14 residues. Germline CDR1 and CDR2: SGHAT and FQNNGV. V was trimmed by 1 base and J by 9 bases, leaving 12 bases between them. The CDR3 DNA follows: TGTGCCAGCAGCTTAGCTCAGAGGGGCAAAAAACTGTTTTTT. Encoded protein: CASSLAQRGKKLFF.

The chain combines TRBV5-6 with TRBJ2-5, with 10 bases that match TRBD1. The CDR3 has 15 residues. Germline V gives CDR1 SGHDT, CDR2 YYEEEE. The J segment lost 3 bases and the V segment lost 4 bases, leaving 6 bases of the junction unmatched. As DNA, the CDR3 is TGTGCCAGCAGCCAGTCCGGGACAGGGGAAGAGACCCAGTACTTC. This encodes CASSQSGTGEETQYF.

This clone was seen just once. CDR3 amino acids: CASSPGGGYQETQYF. The CDR3 DNA sequence: TGTGCCAGCAGCCCCGGCGGGGGGTACCAAGAGACCCAGTACTTC. The V gene is TRBV7-3, the J gene TRBJ2-5, with 8 positions matching TRBD2. The CDR3 totals 15 residues. CDR1 is SGHTA, CDR2 FQGTGA, per germline. The J segment lost 0 bases and the V segment lost 5 bases, leaving 5 bases of the junction unmatched.

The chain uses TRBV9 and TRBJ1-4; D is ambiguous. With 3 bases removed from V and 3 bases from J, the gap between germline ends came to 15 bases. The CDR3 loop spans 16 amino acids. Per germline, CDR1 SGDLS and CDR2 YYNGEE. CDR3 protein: CASSAHDLGANEKLFF. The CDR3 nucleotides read TGTGCCAGCAGCGCGCACGACCTCGGCGCTAATGAAAAACTGTTTTTT.

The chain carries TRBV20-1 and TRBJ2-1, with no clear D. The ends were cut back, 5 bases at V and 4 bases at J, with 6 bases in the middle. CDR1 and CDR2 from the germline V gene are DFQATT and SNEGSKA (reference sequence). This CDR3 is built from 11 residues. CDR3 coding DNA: TGCAGTGCTGGGTATTACAATGAGCAGTTCTTC. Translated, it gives CSAGYYNEQFF.

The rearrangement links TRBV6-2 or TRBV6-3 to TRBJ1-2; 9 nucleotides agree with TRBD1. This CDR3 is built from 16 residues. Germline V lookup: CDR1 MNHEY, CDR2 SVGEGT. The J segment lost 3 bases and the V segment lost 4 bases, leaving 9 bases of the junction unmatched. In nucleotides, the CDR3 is TGTGCCAGCAGTTTCCTGGGACAGGGCGTCCACTATGGCTACACCTTC. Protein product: CASSFLGQGVHYGYTF.

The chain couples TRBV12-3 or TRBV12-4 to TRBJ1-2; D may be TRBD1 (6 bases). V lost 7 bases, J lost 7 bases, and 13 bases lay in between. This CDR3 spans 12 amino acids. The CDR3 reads CASTIQGRGYTF. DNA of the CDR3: TGTGCCAGCACCATACAGGGACGTGGCTACACCTTC.

The CDR3 region is CASSQEQQGANTGELFF. For the CDR3, the DNA is TGTGCCAGCAGCCAAGAACAACAGGGGGCGAACACCGGGGAGCTGTTTTTT. The chain recombines TRBV4-2 with TRBJ2-2; the match to TRBD1 covers 8 bases. The length of the CDR3 is 17 residues. V lost 0 bases to trimming and J lost 0 bases; unmatched junction nucleotides: 3. The germline V gene encodes CDR1 LGHNA and CDR2 YNFKEQ.

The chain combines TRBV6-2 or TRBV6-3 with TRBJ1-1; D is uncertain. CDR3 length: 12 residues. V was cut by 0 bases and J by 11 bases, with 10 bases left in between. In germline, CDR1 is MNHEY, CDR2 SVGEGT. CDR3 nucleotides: TGTGCCAGCAGTTACTCGGACCTGGAGGCTTTCTTT. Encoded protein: CASSYSDLEAFF.

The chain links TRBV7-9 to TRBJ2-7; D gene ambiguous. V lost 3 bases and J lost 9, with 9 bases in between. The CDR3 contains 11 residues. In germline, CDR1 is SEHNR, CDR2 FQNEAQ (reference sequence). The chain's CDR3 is CASSFDVWQYF. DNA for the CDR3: TGTGCCAGCAGCTTCGACGTTTGGCAGTACTTC. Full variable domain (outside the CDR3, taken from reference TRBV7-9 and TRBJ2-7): DTGVSQNPRHKITKRGQNVTFRCDPISEHNRLYWYRQTLGQGPEFLTYFQNEAQLEKSRLLSDRFSAERPKGSFSTLEIQRTEQGDSAMYLCASSFDVWQYFGPGTRLTVT.

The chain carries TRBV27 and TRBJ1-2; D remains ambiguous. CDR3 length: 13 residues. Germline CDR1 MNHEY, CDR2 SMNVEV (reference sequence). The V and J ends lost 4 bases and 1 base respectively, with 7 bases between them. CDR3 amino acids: CASSSNFNYGYTF. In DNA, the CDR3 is TGTGCCAGCAGTTCGAATTTTAACTATGGCTACACCTTC.

CDR3 sequence reads: CASSPLDSGSGDTQYF. The CDR3 coding sequence is TGTGCCAGCTCACCATTGGACAGTGGGTCAGGGGATACGCAGTATTTT. This sequence joins TRBV18 and TRBJ2-3; D may be TRBD1 (6 bases). V lost 2 bases to trimming and J lost 6 bases, with 18 bases between them. The germline V gene encodes CDR1 KGHSH and CDR2 LQKENI. The CDR3 spans 16 residues.

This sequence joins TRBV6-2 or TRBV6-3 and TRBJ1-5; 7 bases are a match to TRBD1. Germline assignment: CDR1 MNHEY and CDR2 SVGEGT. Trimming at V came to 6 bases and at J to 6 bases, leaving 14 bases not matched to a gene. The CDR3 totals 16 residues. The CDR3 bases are TGTGCCAGCAGCCCACGAAGGGACAGAAAATCTCAGCCCCAGCATTTT. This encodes CASSPRRDRKSQPQHF.

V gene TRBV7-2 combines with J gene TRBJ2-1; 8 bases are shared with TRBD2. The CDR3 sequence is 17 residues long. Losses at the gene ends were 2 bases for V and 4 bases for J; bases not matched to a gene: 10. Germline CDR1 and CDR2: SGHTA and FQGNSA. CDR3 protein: CASSLILAGSPYNEQFF. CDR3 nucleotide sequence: TGTGCCAGCAGCTTAATCCTAGCGGGCTCACCTTACAATGAGCAGTTCTTC.